These 26 T cell receptor beta chains came from one sample sequenced in a study of cytomegalovirus exposure and HLA in healthy donors. PCR involved 60 Vbeta and 13 Jbeta primers. Data came from immunoSEQ multiplex PCR; TCRdb stores just in-frame clones and leaves some out. This sample's clone table lists approximately 52,000 clones. Input material: PBMCs. Every receptor here comes from a man in his fifties in good health and CMV-seropositive.

The chain is built from TRBV7-9 and TRBJ1-1; the D is unclear. Germline CDR1 and CDR2: SEHNR and FQNEAQ (reference sequence). This CDR3 comprises 13 residues. V lost 5 bases, J lost 1 base, and 8 bases lay in between. In DNA, the CDR3 is TGTGCCAGCAGCGCGGCGCAGAACACTGAAGCTTTCTTT. Its translation is CASSAAQNTEAFF.

J is TRBJ2-5 and V is TRBV28; 7 positions agree with TRBD2. V lost 6 bases and J lost 13; bases outside the gene matches: 11. The CDR3 runs to 12 residues. The germline V gene encodes CDR1 MDHEN and CDR2 SYDVKM. CDR3 amino acids: CASSFGGSGAYF. CDR3 in DNA: TGTGCCAGCAGCTTCGGCGGGAGCGGGGCGTACTTC.

This chain joins TRBV18 and TRBJ1-2; D not certain. The germline V gene encodes CDR1 KGHSH and CDR2 LQKENI. The CDR3 runs to 13 residues. Trimming removed 3 bases from V and 4 bases from J, with 9 bases in between. CDR3 coding DNA: TGTGCCAGCTCACCCTTCAAGAGCTATGGCTACACCTTC. Its translation: CASSPFKSYGYTF.

J is TRBJ1-2 and V is TRBV6-4, with 7 bases matching TRBD1. This CDR3 has 12 residues. Germline CDR1 and CDR2: MRHNA and SNTAGT. With 11 bases clipped from V and 2 bases from J, the junction kept 5 bases outside the gene matches. The CDR3 spells CAASDRNYGYTF. CDR3 DNA: TGTGCCGCCTCGGACAGGAACTATGGCTACACCTTC.

This chain uses TRBV28 with TRBJ2-1; 9 positions match TRBD2. Trimming removed 3 bases from V and 4 bases from J; junction bases left unmatched: 1. The CDR3 is 14 residues long. Germline CDR1 MDHEN, CDR2 SYDVKM. The CDR3 sequence is CASSFLAGYNEQFF. In DNA, the CDR3 is TGTGCCAGCAGTTTTCTAGCGGGGTACAATGAGCAGTTCTTC.

This sequence joins TRBV10-3 and TRBJ2-7, with 8 bases matching TRBD1. There are 13 residues in the CDR3. V lost 4 bases, J lost 3 bases, and 2 bases stayed unmatched. Germline V CDR1 and CDR2: ENHRY, SYGVKD. CDR3 loop: CAISGTGFYEQYF. CDR3 in DNA: TGTGCCATCAGTGGGACAGGGTTCTACGAGCAGTACTTC.

V gene TRBV9 combines with J gene TRBJ2-6; D perhaps matches TRBD1 (5 bases). Germline CDR1 SGDLS, CDR2 YYNGEE. There are 15 residues in the CDR3. V was cut by 4 bases and J by 0 bases, with 8 bases left in between. CDR3 protein: CASSLRGSGANVLTF. The CDR3 bases are TGTGCCAGCAGCCTTAGGGGCTCTGGGGCCAACGTCCTGACTTTC.

The chain joins TRBV19 to TRBJ2-7; no clear D. The ends were cut back, 4 bases at V and 6 bases at J, with 10 bases in the middle. Per germline, CDR1 LNHDA and CDR2 SQIVND (reference sequence). This CDR3 comprises 12 residues. The DNA for the CDR3 is TGTGCCAGTAGTACGCCGACATCCGAGCAGTACTTC. This translates into CASSTPTSEQYF.

The chain carries TRBV7-9 and TRBJ1-2; 7 positions agree with TRBD1. Germline CDR1 and CDR2: SEHNR and FQNEAQ (reference sequence). V trimming: 5 bases; J trimming: 2 bases; junction bases outside the gene matches: 8. This CDR3 is 15 amino acids long. CDR3 region: CASSMGTVLNYGYTF. DNA for the CDR3: TGTGCCAGCAGCATGGGGACAGTACTAAACTATGGCTACACCTTC.

This chain uses TRBV19 with TRBJ2-3, with D uncertain. The V gene lost 7 bases and the J gene lost 4 bases, with 21 bases spanning the gap. CDR3 size: 16 residues. In germline, CDR1 is LNHDA, CDR2 SQIVND (reference sequence). Here the CDR3 reads CASTPQAAFKADTQYF. The CDR3 DNA is TGTGCCAGTACCCCCCAGGCCGCTTTCAAGGCAGATACGCAGTATTTT.

In the case of this clone: Germline is not matched at one junction end, which may reflect a read error. The chain couples TRBV5-1 to TRBJ1-1, with 7 bases fitting TRBD1. Per germline, CDR1 SGHRS and CDR2 YFSETQ. CDR3 length: 14 residues. CDR3 amino acids: CASSAGTVNTEDFF. The CDR3 bases are TGCGCCAGCAGCGCCGGGACAGTTAACACTGAAGATTTCTTT. Full variable domain (remainder filled in from reference TRBV5-1 and TRBJ1-1): KAGVTQTPRYLIKTRGQQVTLSCSPISGHRSVSWYQQTPGQGLQFLFEYFSETQRNKGNFPGRFSGRQFSNSRSEMNVSTLELGDSALYLCASSAGTVNTEDFFGQGTRLTVV.

The rearrangement links TRBV6-5 to TRBJ2-3; 9 positions agree with TRBD2. Germline assignment: CDR1 MNHEY and CDR2 SVGAGI. The CDR3 spans 15 residues. V was clipped by 6 bases and J by 0 bases; unmatched bases: 4. CDR3 DNA: TGTGCCAGCAGCTTAGCGGGGGCTAGCACAGATACGCAGTATTTT. Residues: CASSLAGASTDTQYF.

This rearrangement joins TRBV6-6 to TRBJ2-7; TRBD1 is a possible D gene (6 bases). The germline V gene encodes CDR1 MNHNY and CDR2 SVGAGI (reference sequence). The ends were cut back, 2 bases at V and 5 bases at J, with 16 bases in the middle. The length of the CDR3 is 15 residues. CDR3 in amino acids: CASSYTYRVPHEQYF. The CDR3 coding sequence is TGTGCCAGCAGTTACACTTACAGGGTTCCCCACGAGCAGTACTTC.

This sequence joins TRBV28 and TRBJ1-1, with 7 positions matching TRBD1. CDR1 and CDR2 (germline): MDHEN, SYDVKM. Trimming removed 7 bases from V and 5 bases from J; junction bases left unmatched: 7. The CDR3 is 13 residues long. The CDR3 reads CASTTGDVTEAFF. The CDR3 bases are TGTGCCAGCACCACAGGGGATGTAACTGAAGCTTTCTTT.

The CDR3 region has the DNA TGTGCCAGCAGTGAGGTACAGGAGCTCAATGAGCAGTTCTTC. Translated: CASSEVQELNEQFF. The V gene is TRBV6-1, the J gene TRBJ2-1; D might be TRBD1 (5 bases). V lost 3 bases and J lost 6, with 12 bases in between. This CDR3 spans 14 amino acids. Looked up from germline, CDR1 is MNHNS and CDR2 is SASEGT.

V and J are TRBV7-3 and TRBJ2-5, with 10 bases fitting TRBD2. With 0 bases clipped from V and 1 base from J, the junction kept 5 bases outside the gene matches. Germline V gene data show CDR1 as SGHTA and CDR2 as FQGTGA. CDR3 length: 17 residues. CDR3 protein: CASSLTPSGGTQETQYF. The DNA for the CDR3 is TGTGCCAGCAGCTTAACACCTAGCGGGGGAACCCAAGAGACCCAGTACTTC.

The chain couples TRBV11-2 to TRBJ1-1; D is perhaps TRBD1 (5 bases). CDR1 and CDR2 (germline): SGHAT, FQNNGV. This CDR3 contains 17 residues. V dropped 1 base and J dropped 5 bases, with 20 bases sitting between them. CDR3 coding DNA: TGTGCCAGCAGCTTAGCATTTCGGGGTGCGGGGGGGACTGAAGCTTTCTTT. It is translated as CASSLAFRGAGGTEAFF.

The V call is TRBV4-3, the J call TRBJ2-1; no reliable D call. CDR3 length equals 16 residues. Germline loops: CDR1 LGHNA, CDR2 YSLEER. Trimming pared 4 bases from V and 5 bases from J, leaving 18 bases between. The CDR3 region has the DNA TGCGCCAGCAGCCCGAGAACTACCGTCCTTGACAATGAGCAGTTCTTC. Protein sequence: CASSPRTTVLDNEQFF.

This rearrangement joins TRBV4-1 to TRBJ2-5, with TRBD1 matching 8 bases. V was pared by 2 bases and J by 5 bases, with 7 bases of the junction left unmatched. The CDR3 totals 15 residues. In germline, CDR1 is MGHRA, CDR2 YSYEKL. The CDR3 loop reads CASSQPDRDDETQYF. CDR3 nucleotides: TGCGCCAGCAGCCAACCGGACAGGGATGATGAGACCCAGTACTTC.

This chain uses TRBV9 with TRBJ1-4; no clear D gene. V lost 1 base and J 0 bases, leaving 10 bases between the germline ends. Germline CDR1 and CDR2: SGDLS and YYNGEE. The CDR3 totals 16 residues. The chain's CDR3 is CASSVSRQATNEKLFF. The CDR3 nucleotides are TGTGCCAGCAGCGTATCTCGACAAGCAACTAATGAAAAACTGTTTTTT.

The chain carries TRBV27 and TRBJ1-6, with D tentatively TRBD1 (6 bases). The CDR3 has 14 residues. Trimming pared 6 bases from V and 3 bases from J, leaving 9 bases between. Germline CDR1 reads MNHEY; CDR2 reads SMNVEV (reference sequence). This chain's CDR3 is CASRLQGYNSPLHF. The CDR3 nucleotides read TGTGCCAGCAGGCTACAGGGCTATAATTCACCCCTCCACTTT.

The rearrangement uses TRBV11-1 and TRBJ2-7; 10 bases are a match to TRBD1. There are 15 residues in the CDR3. The V gene end was trimmed by 5 bases and the J gene end by 1 base; junction bases not matched to a gene: 5. Looked up from germline, CDR1 is SGHAT and CDR2 is FQDESV (reference sequence). CDR3 loop: CASSGDRGDSYEQYF. The CDR3 coding sequence is TGTGCCAGCAGCGGGGACAGGGGAGATTCCTACGAGCAGTACTTC.

Comment on this clone: Other DNA sequences from this sample encode an identical CDR3 as well. The genes are TRBV21-1 and TRBJ1-5. TRBV21-1 is tagged as a pseudogene. This CDR3 is 15 amino acids long. CDR3 sequence: CASSKGGPKGQPQHF. DNA of the CDR3: TGTGCCAGCAGCAAGGGGGGGCCAAAGGGTCAGCCCCAGCATTTT.

The V call is TRBV7-9, the J call TRBJ1-2; weak D call: TRBD1 (6 bases). This CDR3 is 14 amino acids long. Trimming took 3 bases from V and 2 from J, leaving 10 bases between them. The germline V gene encodes CDR1 SEHNR and CDR2 FQNEAQ (reference sequence). The CDR3 sequence is CASSFEGGNYGYTF. The CDR3 DNA sequence: TGTGCCAGCAGCTTCGAGGGGGGGAACTATGGCTACACCTTC.

The V gene is TRBV14, the J gene TRBJ1-1; TRBD1 aligns across 8 bases. V shed 0 bases and J 6 bases; nucleotides not matched to a gene: 9. CDR1 and CDR2 from the germline V gene are SGHDN and FVKESK. This CDR3 has 16 residues. CDR3: CASSQDQGATIAEAFF. In DNA form, the CDR3 reads TGTGCCAGCAGCCAAGACCAGGGGGCGACGATCGCTGAAGCTTTCTTT.

The V gene is TRBV30, the J gene TRBJ2-7; the D gene is possibly TRBD1 (6 bases). Looked up from germline, CDR1 is GTSNPN and CDR2 is SVGIG (reference sequence). The V and J ends lost 3 bases and 6 bases respectively, with 12 bases between them. The CDR3 is 12 amino acids. The CDR3 DNA reads as TGTGCCTGGAGGGGATCAGGGGCCGAGCAGTACTTC. It codes for CAWRGSGAEQYF.